A single count supports the clone carrying this T cell receptor beta chain. V was pared by 6 bases and J by 3 bases, with 11 bases between. The germline V gene encodes CDR1 SNHLY and CDR2 FYNNEI. The CDR3 runs 13 residues. This record belongs to a study of CD8 T cells in Susac syndrome. An input of roughly 0.5 to 1 ug of RNA was subjected to reverse transcription using random hexamers. One entry per CDR3 protein results from TCRdb running MiXCR on the immunoSEQ multiplex PCR reads. Here the sample spans some 150,000 distinct CDR3 sequences, around 95% being singletons. The rearrangement joins TRBV2 to TRBJ1-2; TRBD1 is a possible D gene (5 bases). The specimen was CD8+ T cells from PBMCs. The sequence came from a human donor with multiple sclerosis. CDR3 sequence (DNA): TGTGCCAGCAGGCCCGGGACCGACTATGGCTACACCTTC. Protein: CASRPGTDYGYTF.